Reported below is one T cell receptor (beta chain). This specimen comes from a study of blood T cell repertoires in COVID-19. Study at large: Sites in the United States, Italy and Spain provided acute and convalescent COVID-19 samples. T cells, B-cell-depleted T cells, or PBMCs provided the cDNA or gDNA that served as material.

In the study's own analysis: Estimation of nucleated cell counts was performed using reference gene primer amplification. The method was immunoSEQ multiplex PCR; TCRdb's version includes in-frame clones alone and lacks a portion of them. The DNA was the basis for D and trimming; V, J and clone size are from that table. The repertoire holds 85,000 to 120,000 clones, with less than 85% as singletons. The CDR3 totals 16 residues. Germline assignment: CDR1 SNHLY and CDR2 FYNNEI. Trimming removed 2 bases from V and 1 base from J; junction bases left unmatched: 4. The V and J genes are TRBV2 and TRBJ2-2, with 7 bases identical to TRBD2. The clonotype was recovered from a woman aged 60-70 years with acute or convalescent COVID-19. Sequenced sample: peripheral blood. The CDR3 DNA is TGTGCCAGCAGTGAACAGGCTAGCGGGAACACCGGGGAGCTGTTTTTT. Protein: CASSEQASGNTGELFF.